The text below deals with one T cell receptor beta chain. Seattle patients were enrolled during active infection and followed longitudinally. Germline-derived CDR1 and CDR2 are MNHNS and SASEGT. This CDR3 is 16 amino acids long. V lost 4 bases and J lost 0, with 13 bases in between. Some clones are missing from TCRdb's copy, which holds only in-frame ones; the method was immunoSEQ multiplex PCR. The table includes about 130,000 clones, about 85% detected once. This sample was taken from a study of blood T cell repertoires in COVID-19. Study details: COVID-19 samples from acute and convalescent phases originated in the United States, Italy and Spain. T cells, B-cell-depleted T cells, or PBMCs supplied cDNA or gDNA.

This TCR was sampled from a woman aged 80 or older with COVID-19, enrolled during active disease. The source material was peripheral blood. The chain is built from TRBV6-1 and TRBJ1-3; D may be TRBD1 (6 bases). CDR3 protein: CASSAGQMSSGNTIYF. Written as DNA, the CDR3 is TGTGCCAGCAGTGCCGGACAGATGAGCTCTGGAAACACCATATATTTT.